This entry lists 26 T cell receptor beta chains sequenced from one sample in a study of metastatic and nonmetastatic thyroid tumors. Thyroid surgery was preceded by no treatment in any patient. From the PCR reads, TCRdb re-called clones with MiXCR. The table has some 64,000 clones, roughly 4% seen once; the top ten hold about a fifth. Sequencing was carried out using blood. The receptors were gathered from a female donor with papillary thyroid cancer or a benign thyroid nodule (not recorded which). Some clones in this sample may be carry-over from other donors' samples.

This clone was counted a few times. This may come from a read error, since a much larger clone is one base off. The chain is built from TRBV18 and TRBJ1-1, with a weak D call TRBD1 (6 bases). V lost 4 bases, J lost 4 bases, and 10 bases lay in between. CDR3 length: 13 residues. Germline CDR1 is KGHSH and CDR2 is LQKENI. The CDR3 DNA is TGTGCCAGCTCACGAGGGGGACCCACTGAAGCTTTCTTT. This codes for CASSRGGPTEAFF.

This clone was recorded a few times. A much larger clonotype is one base distant, so this may be a read error. The CDR3 DNA reads as TGTGCCAGCAGCTTATTAGGTGTTGGGACAGTGTCCCACGAGCAGTACTTC. Amino acid sequence: CASSLLGVGTVSHEQYF. This rearrangement joins TRBV7-2 to TRBJ2-7, with TRBD1 matching over 7 bases. Germline-derived CDR1 and CDR2 are SGHTA and FQGNSA. The CDR3 extends over 17 amino acids. The trim removed 2 bases at V and 5 bases at J, leaving 15 bases unmatched.

At least ten counts were recorded for this clone. The chain joins TRBV10-3 to TRBJ1-4, with 10 bases lining up with TRBD1. Trimming at V came to 6 bases and at J to 7 bases, leaving 14 bases not matched to a gene. The CDR3 totals 17 residues. Germline V lookup: CDR1 ENHRY, CDR2 SYGVKD. CDR3 in amino acids: CAIRPGQGSPEVEKLFF. The CDR3 region has the DNA TGTGCCATCAGACCGGGACAGGGGAGTCCTGAAGTTGAAAAACTGTTTTTT.

This clone was counted many times. The chain employs TRBV18 and TRBJ1-2; TRBD1 matches at 7 bases. This CDR3 has 13 amino acids. Looked up from germline, CDR1 is KGHSH and CDR2 is LQKENI. V lost 4 bases to trimming and J lost 4 bases; unmatched junction nucleotides: 3. Here the CDR3 DNA reads TGTGCCAGCTCACTCGGGACAGTCTATGGCTACACCTTC. This encodes CASSLGTVYGYTF.

This clone was seen many times. The chain uses TRBV11-3 and TRBJ2-5; D is ambiguous. The CDR3 is 11 residues long. Trimming took off 5 bases at V and 1 base at J, with 2 bases between the two ends. Per the germline V gene, CDR1 is SGHNT and CDR2 is YENEEA. CDR3 amino acids: CASSIQETQYF. CDR3 DNA sequence: TGTGCCAGCAGCATCCAAGAGACCCAGTACTTC.

This clone has at least ten counts. This sample includes further DNA sequences coding for the same CDR3. The chain is built from TRBV2 and TRBJ1-2; a weak D match, TRBD1 (5 bases). The germline CDR1 and CDR2 sequences are SNHLY and FYNNEI. This CDR3 has 14 amino acids. Trimming cost V 6 bases and J 4 bases, with 15 bases left between them. The CDR3 DNA reads TGTGCCAGCAGCGGGACGTGGACCCTCTATGGCTACACCTTC. Protein: CASSGTWTLYGYTF.

At least ten counts were recorded for this clone. This chain links TRBV27 with TRBJ1-2, with 7 nucleotides matching TRBD1. V dropped 3 bases and J dropped 4; count of bases not matched to a gene: 11. The germline V gene encodes CDR1 MNHEY and CDR2 SMNVEV (reference sequence). The CDR3 spans 16 residues. In DNA form, the CDR3 reads TGTGCCAGCAGTTTGTTCACCCCCGGGACAGTCTATGGCTACACCTTC. Translating it yields CASSLFTPGTVYGYTF.

This clone was picked up a small number of times. The rearrangement joins TRBV20-1 to TRBJ1-1; TRBD1 agrees at 7 bases. CDR1 and CDR2 (germline): DFQATT, SNEGSKA (reference sequence). Unmatched junction bases numbered 6, after V lost 0 bases and J lost 2 bases. The CDR3 has 15 residues. The CDR3 spells CSARDYRQGNTEAFF. CDR3 nucleotide sequence: TGCAGTGCTAGAGACTACCGACAGGGCAACACTGAAGCTTTCTTT.

This clone was seen ten or more times. The chain recombines TRBV7-3 with TRBJ2-6, with D possibly being TRBD1 or TRBD2 (5 bases each). This CDR3 is built from 16 residues. Germline CDR1 reads SGHTA; CDR2 reads FQGTGA. Trimming stripped 0 bases from V and 4 bases from J, with 10 bases between. For the CDR3, the DNA is TGTGCCAGCAGCTTAACTCTCCGGGGCGGGGCCAACGTCCTGACTTTC. It yields the protein CASSLTLRGGANVLTF. Together with reference TRBV7-3 and TRBJ2-6, the CDR3 gives the full variable domain: GAGVSQTPSNKVTEKGKYVELRCDPISGHTALYWYRQSLGQGPEFLIYFQGTGAADDSGLPNDRFFAVRPEGSVSTLKIQRTERGDSAVYLCASSLTLRGGANVLTFGAGSRLTVL.

This clone was found many times. This chain connects TRBV10-3 to TRBJ2-2; no reliable D call. Germline V gene lookup returns CDR1 ENHRY and CDR2 SYGVKD. V lost 3 bases and J 0 bases, leaving 8 bases between the germline ends. The CDR3 covers 15 residues. The CDR3 DNA follows: TGTGCCATCAGTGAAAGCCGCGCGAACACCGGGGAGCTGTTTTTT. It specifies CAISESRANTGELFF.

There are many counts of this clone. The chain carries TRBV5-6 and TRBJ2-2; 8 nucleotides line up with TRBD1. The CDR3 totals 15 residues. Per the germline V gene, CDR1 is SGHDT and CDR2 is YYEEEE. Germline trimming cut 3 bases from V and 3 bases from J; bases unmatched to any gene: 4. The CDR3: CASSYRGIDTGELFF. The CDR3 bases are TGTGCCAGCAGCTACAGGGGGATCGACACCGGGGAGCTGTTTTTT.

Ten or more counts support this clone. The chain employs TRBV6-1 and TRBJ1-5; maybe TRBD1 (6 bases). V was pared by 5 bases and J by 5 bases, with 16 bases between. The CDR3 consists of 15 residues. Germline values: CDR1 MNHNS, CDR2 SASEGT. CDR3 in amino acids: CASSRPGQAYQPQHF. In DNA, the CDR3 is TGTGCCAGCAGTCGGCCGGGACAAGCTTATCAGCCCCAGCATTTT.

This clone was picked up many times. The genes are TRBV28 and TRBJ2-7, with 8 bases matching TRBD1. Germline-derived CDR1 and CDR2 are MDHEN and SYDVKM. Trimming removed 2 bases from V and 5 bases from J; junction bases left unmatched: 17. There are 18 residues in the CDR3. CDR3 loop: CASSLPFWLDRGDHEQYF. CDR3 bases: TGTGCCAGCAGTTTACCGTTTTGGTTAGACAGGGGCGACCACGAGCAGTACTTC.

The genes are TRBV11-2 and TRBJ1-4; D might be TRBD1 (5 bases). The CDR3 runs 15 residues. Trimming removed 5 bases at V and 5 bases at J, with 15 bases between. From germline, CDR1 is SGHAT and CDR2 FQNNGV. The CDR3 bases are TGTGCCAGCAGCACCCCCCGGGACCTAAATGAAAAACTGTTTTTT. It translates to CASSTPRDLNEKLFF.

This clone was found many times. CDR3 DNA sequence: TGCGCCAGCAGCTTGCTACAGGGTTACGAGCAGTACTTC. This sequence encodes CASSLLQGYEQYF. This chain joins TRBV5-1 and TRBJ2-7; D is perhaps TRBD1 (6 bases). Trimming stripped 1 base from V and 4 bases from J, with 9 bases between. Germline V gene sequence: CDR1 SGHRS, CDR2 YFSETQ. This CDR3 is built from 13 residues.

This clone was counted ten times or more. This rearrangement joins TRBV6-1 to TRBJ2-7; D remains ambiguous. Trimming removed 5 bases from V and 0 bases from J, with 14 bases in between. Germline CDR1 MNHNS, CDR2 SASEGT. The CDR3 covers 15 residues. The CDR3 nucleotides read TGTGCCAGCAGTTTGTTGGCAGGTAGCTCCTACGAGCAGTACTTC. Protein product: CASSLLAGSSYEQYF.

This clone showed up many times. A read error is possible here, since a much larger clone lies one base away. The chain links TRBV6-5 to TRBJ1-1, with a tentative D call TRBD1 (5 bases). Germline CDR1 reads MNHEY; CDR2 reads SVGAGI. The CDR3 is 14 amino acids. CDR3 sequence (DNA): TGTGCCAGCAGTTACGGTGGGGGTAGTCCTGAAGCTTCCTTT. Protein: CASSYGGGSPEASF.

A few counts support this clone. This rearrangement joins TRBV7-9 to TRBJ1-2; the match to TRBD1 covers 7 bases. Per germline, CDR1 SEHNR and CDR2 FQNEAQ (reference sequence). J lost 6 bases, V lost 9 bases, and 7 bases had no gene match. The CDR3 has 12 residues. CDR3 sequence reads: CASGTVANGYTF. Written as DNA, the CDR3 is TGTGCCAGTGGGACAGTGGCGAATGGCTACACCTTC.

About this clone itself: Compared with germline, one end of the junction differs, possibly owing to a read error. The V call is TRBV6-2 or TRBV6-3, the J call TRBJ1-2; possible D gene TRBD1, 6 bases. The CDR3 length is 14 residues. CDR1 and CDR2 from the germline V gene are MNHEY and SVGEGT. The CDR3 DNA reads as TGTGCCAGCAGTGCCCTCGAGACGGGGGCTGGCTACGCCTTC. Translation gives CASSALETGAGYAF.

The chain joins TRBV2 to TRBJ2-1; no firm D call. CDR3 length: 13 residues. CDR1 and CDR2 from the germline V gene are SNHLY and FYNNEI. The germline V and J ends were trimmed by 10 bases and 6 bases, with 16 bases remaining between them. This chain's CDR3 is CATDLPGSNEQFF. CDR3 sequence (DNA): TGTGCCACCGACCTCCCAGGTTCCAATGAGCAGTTCTTC.

The table lists this clone with many counts. The chain recombines TRBV7-6 with TRBJ2-7; D may be TRBD1 (5 bases). The CDR3 covers 12 residues. Germline-derived CDR1 and CDR2 are SGHVS and FNYEAQ. Trimming removed 1 base at V and 6 bases at J, with 7 bases between. This CDR3 reads CASSLVTGEQYF. In nucleotides, the CDR3 is TGTGCCAGCAGCTTAGTCACAGGCGAGCAGTACTTC.

This clone was seen only a few times. The junction shows a germline mismatch at one end, possibly a read error. The CDR3 DNA reads as TGTGCCAGCAGTCCCGGACAAAGGGGCACAGATACTCAGTATTTT. It encodes CASSPGQRGTDTQYF. The chain uses TRBV6-1 and TRBJ2-3; a weak D match, TRBD1 (5 bases). CDR3 length equals 15 residues. The V gene's germline CDR1 is MNHNS and CDR2 SASEGT.

Many counts were recorded for this clone. The chain employs TRBV5-1 and TRBJ2-7; 8 nucleotides line up with TRBD2. Losses at the gene ends were 0 bases for V and 4 bases for J; bases not matched to a gene: 12. The CDR3 has 17 amino acids. Germline values: CDR1 SGHRS, CDR2 YFSETQ. The CDR3 region is CASSLVTEGLVPYEQYF. The CDR3 DNA sequence: TGCGCCAGCAGCTTGGTCACAGAGGGACTAGTCCCATACGAGCAGTACTTC.

This clone appeared many times. V and J are TRBV20-1 and TRBJ1-1; D may be TRBD1 (5 bases). The CDR3 sequence is 14 residues long. In germline, CDR1 is DFQATT, CDR2 SNEGSKA (reference sequence). Trimming stripped 7 bases from V and 1 base from J, with 16 bases between. CDR3: CSVTRGMRNTEAFF. The CDR3 bases are TGCAGTGTAACAAGGGGCATGCGGAACACTGAAGCTTTCTTT.

This clone was found many times. The V gene is TRBV3-1, the J gene TRBJ2-1; 9 bases map to TRBD2. The J segment lost 8 bases and the V segment lost 1 base, leaving 3 bases of the junction unmatched. Germline V CDR1 and CDR2: LGHDT, YNNKEL (reference sequence). CDR3 length equals 14 residues. CDR3 in DNA: TGTGCCAGCAGCCAAGCGGGGACTAGCTATGAGCAGTTCTTC. Amino acid sequence: CASSQAGTSYEQFF.

This clone came up a few times. V usage is TRBV20-1 and J usage is TRBJ2-5; 9 nucleotides agree with TRBD2. V gave up 0 bases and J gave up 3 bases; unmatched junction bases: 5. This CDR3 has 15 amino acids. CDR1 is DFQATT, CDR2 SNEGSKA, per germline (reference sequence). This CDR3 is CSARDLRLAEETQYF. CDR3 DNA: TGCAGTGCTAGAGATCTTAGACTAGCGGAAGAGACCCAGTACTTC.